The source of this T cell receptor (beta chain) is a study of T cell responses to AZD1222 COVID-19 vaccine. Study conclusions and caveats: Two AZD1222 administrations were followed by greater Spike-specific TCR breadth and depth.

Turning to this clone: The antigen remains undetermined.

The germline V gene has CDR1 MNHEY and CDR2 SVGAGI. V lost 0 bases, J lost 3 bases, and 0 bases stayed unmatched. The CDR3 contains 16 residues. TCRdb's table, derived via immunoSEQ multiplex PCR, lists solely in-frame clones and lacks some. Of approximately 100,000 clones in the sample, approximately 90% are singletons; the top ten hold under 3%. This rearrangement joins TRBV6-5 to TRBJ2-5; 14 nucleotides line up with TRBD2. The sample consisted of peripheral blood, taken 28 days after the second AZD1222 dose. The clonotype originates from an adult who received the AZD1222 COVID-19 vaccine. The DNA for the CDR3 is TGTGCCAGCAGTTACTCGGGACTAGCGGGAGAAGAGACCCAGTACTTC. It yields the protein CASSYSGLAGEETQYF.